This T cell receptor beta chain was retrieved from a study of graft-versus-host responses after intestinal transplantation. Overall study context: Transplantation in recipients was multivisceral, liver-intestinal, or isolated intestinal. Anti-thymocyte globulin induction preceded roughly 3 years of tacrolimus and steroid maintenance in all recipients.

The CDR3 extends over 16 amino acids. Deletions cut 7 bases from V and 4 bases from J, with 19 bases between. The germline CDR1 and CDR2 sequences are SGHTA and FQGTGA. Libraries were prepared by immunoSEQ multiplex PCR; TCRdb keeps only in-frame clonotypes and omits some of them. Here the sample spans about 120,000 clones, 85% to 95% being singletons. To note about this clone: No antigen is known for it.

The origin of this receptor is a human donor who received an intestinal transplant. The chain links TRBV7-3 to TRBJ1-4; D is ambiguous. This sample comprised unstimulated CD8+ T cells sorted from spleen or lymph node cells, obtained before intestinal transplant. The CDR3 region is CASTTGVYRGNEKLFF. Written as DNA, the CDR3 is TGTGCCAGCACCACCGGGGTTTATCGGGGTAATGAAAAACTGTTTTTT.